This T cell receptor beta chain originates from a study of post-analysis software for immune sequencing data. Prepared TCR beta cDNA libraries contained unique molecular identifiers. TCRdb re-derived calls from the PCR reads in MiXCR, one entry per CDR3 protein. The sample has a few hundred thousand distinct CDR3 sequences; 30% to 45% are singletons. V was shortened by 1 base and J by 0 bases, with 7 bases between the two germline ends. CDR3 size: 14 residues. Germline V gives CDR1 KGHSH, CDR2 LQKENI. Study-level results: Normalized Chao1 diversity was significantly reduced in patients versus controls. Controls had lower frequencies than patients of 4 or 5 TRBV segments, which included TRBV5-6, TRBV5-1 and TRBV20-1. Samples sharing a preparation batch grouped tightly together when assessed by F measure.

This clonotype showed up just a few times. What it binds is not known. V is TRBV18 and J is TRBJ2-7; D gene ambiguous. This TCR derives from a girl aged 10 to 17 with multiple sclerosis. Sequenced sample: blood. CDR3 residues: CASSPQASSYEQYF. In nucleotides, the CDR3 is TGTGCCAGCTCACCACAGGCCAGCTCCTACGAGCAGTACTTC.